This paragraph reports one TCR beta chain. The target antigen is unknown. This sample is part of a study of T cell repertoires in cytomegalovirus infection. The overall study: CMV infection and matching HLA type were both indicated by public TCR beta signatures.

The CDR3 loop spans 16 amino acids. The V segment lost 6 bases and the J segment 3 bases; nucleotides outside the gene matches: 12. TCRdb re-called the reads with MiXCR, one entry per CDR3 protein. This sample has 68,000 or so distinct CDR3 sequences; 20% to 25% occur once, and the top ten carry around 77%. Overall study findings and caveats: CMV-specific TCR beta clonotypes restricted by HLA-C dominated the ex vivo response. Summed frequency of public TCR beta families distinguished CMV carriers with the relevant HLA.

The chain links TRBV12-3 or TRBV12-4 to TRBJ2-5; 8 bases line up with TRBD1. Sequences were obtained from PBMCs, sequenced either directly or after in vitro stimulation (not recorded which). This TCR came from a human donor in good health (CMV status not recorded). Some clones in this sample may be carry-over from other donors' samples. CDR3 in DNA: TGTGCCAGCAGCTCCCTAAGAGGACAGGGAGAAGAGACCCAGTACTTC. It yields the protein CASSSLRGQGEETQYF.